A single sample is the source of the 14 T cell receptor beta chains below, sequenced in a study of CD8 T cells in ankylosing spondylitis. TCRdb re-analysed the 5' RACE reads in MiXCR, keeping a single row per CDR3 protein. Altogether some 130,000 distinct CDR3 sequences are present, around 13% being singletons, with the ten largest covering 3%. Material for sequencing was blood, either unsorted or a sorted T cell fraction (not recorded which). These receptors all stem from a female donor with ankylosing spondylitis or in good health (not recorded which).

The J gene is TRBJ2-2, the V gene TRBV24-1; the D is unclear. Germline CDR1 and CDR2: KGHDR and SFDVKD. The length of the CDR3 is 12 residues. Trimming took 0 bases from V and 5 from J, leaving 0 bases between them. The CDR3 sequence is CATSDLTGELFF. CDR3 in DNA: TGTGCCACCAGTGATTTGACCGGGGAGCTGTTTTTT.

The gene calls are TRBV6-5 and TRBJ2-3; D not resolved. Trimming left V 4 bases short and J 3 bases short, with 8 bases between. The CDR3 is 13 residues long. Germline V gene lookup returns CDR1 MNHEY and CDR2 SVGAGI. CDR3 bases: TGTGCCAGCAGTTGGCCAGGAACAGATACGCAGTATTTT. This sequence encodes CASSWPGTDTQYF.

This clonotype was seen a handful of times. The chain has TRBV9 and TRBJ2-7; 7 bases align to TRBD2. The CDR3 length is 14 residues. The V gene's germline CDR1 is SGDLS and CDR2 YYNGEE. With 3 bases clipped from V and 4 bases from J, the junction kept 7 bases outside the gene matches. The CDR3: CASSAPGLPYEQYF. Here the CDR3 DNA reads TGTGCCAGCAGCGCTCCGGGACTACCTTACGAGCAGTACTTC. The full variable domain, in which reference TRBV9 and TRBJ2-7 provide the parts outside the CDR3, is DSGVTQTPKHLITATGQRVTLRCSPRSGDLSVYWYQQSLDQGLQFLIQYYNGEERAKGNILERFSAQQFPDLHSELNLSSLELGDSALYFCASSAPGLPYEQYFGPGTRLTVT.

Ten or more counts support this clonotype. The chain uses TRBV11-2 and TRBJ2-3; maybe TRBD2 (6 bases). Germline V CDR1 and CDR2: SGHAT, FQNNGV. The V end was cut by 5 bases, the J end by 2 bases, with 23 bases between. The CDR3 has 18 amino acids. CDR3 DNA: TGTGCCAGCAGCCCTAACAATTGGGGGGAACCAATCACAGATACGCAGTATTTT. It translates to CASSPNNWGEPITDTQYF.

The chain combines TRBV7-2 with TRBJ2-7; D is unclear. The CDR3 is made up of 16 amino acids. V lost 3 bases and J 2 bases, leaving 17 bases between the germline ends. Looked up from germline, CDR1 is SGHTA and CDR2 is FQGNSA. The chain's CDR3 is CASSFKEGVIAYEQYF. The DNA of the CDR3 is TGTGCCAGCAGCTTCAAGGAAGGCGTGATAGCCTACGAGCAGTACTTC.

This clonotype has a count of ten or more. The CDR3 loop reads CASRVTDYNEQFF. The CDR3 DNA is TGTGCCAGCAGAGTAACAGACTACAATGAGCAGTTCTTC. The chain recombines TRBV6-1 with TRBJ2-1; no definite D call. In germline, CDR1 is MNHNS, CDR2 SASEGT. This CDR3 comprises 13 residues. Trimming took off 6 bases at V and 3 bases at J, with 9 bases between the two ends.

J is TRBJ1-3 and V is TRBV5-1; unclear D gene. CDR3 length equals 15 residues. CDR1 and CDR2 from the germline V gene are SGHRS and YFSETQ. Trimming stripped 0 bases from V and 1 base from J, with 8 bases between. This chain's CDR3 is CASSLEAGSGNTIYF. The DNA of the CDR3 is TGCGCCAGCAGCTTGGAAGCCGGTTCTGGAAACACCATATATTTT.

The rearrangement joins TRBV20-1 to TRBJ1-5; D gene unclear. V gave up 1 base and J gave up 1 base, with 8 bases separating them. The CDR3 has 14 amino acids. Germline V CDR1 and CDR2: DFQATT, SNEGSKA (reference sequence). This CDR3 is CSARAGESNQPQHF. The CDR3 DNA follows: TGCAGTGCTAGAGCTGGGGAAAGCAATCAGCCCCAGCATTTT.

There are a few counts of this clonotype. The rearrangement joins TRBV27 to TRBJ1-5; 7 nucleotides agree with TRBD1. This CDR3 is built from 15 residues. V lost 0 bases, J lost 7 bases, and 6 bases stayed unmatched. Germline V gene data show CDR1 as MNHEY and CDR2 as SMNVEV (reference sequence). CDR3 DNA: TGTGCCAGCAGTTTATCTCGGGGAGGGGGCCAGCCCCAGCATTTT. Amino acid sequence: CASSLSRGGGQPQHF.

V usage is TRBV10-3 and J usage is TRBJ2-3; TRBD2 agrees at 7 bases. Per germline, CDR1 ENHRY and CDR2 SYGVKD. The CDR3 length is 16 residues. Trimming cost V 3 bases and J 2 bases; bases outside gene matches: 8. CDR3 amino acids: CAISDLGAGNTDTQYF. The CDR3 DNA follows: TGTGCCATCAGTGATTTGGGAGCGGGGAACACAGATACGCAGTATTTT.

This clonotype was counted between two and nine times. This chain links TRBV18 with TRBJ2-5; 12 bases map to TRBD1. Germline V CDR1 and CDR2: KGHSH, LQKENI. The V gene end was trimmed by 8 bases and the J gene end by 4 bases; junction bases not matched to a gene: 5. This CDR3 has 14 residues. The CDR3 coding sequence is TGTGCCAGCGGCCGGGACAGGGGGCGAGAGACCCAGTACTTC. Translating gives CASGRDRGRETQYF.

The chain uses TRBV29-1 and TRBJ1-2; D is ambiguous. The germline CDR1 and CDR2 sequences are SQVTM and ANQGSEA. CDR3 length: 11 amino acids. V lost 7 bases, J lost 1 base, and 7 bases lay in between. CDR3 DNA: TGCAGCGGGGCAGATAACTATGGCTACACCTTC. It translates to CSGADNYGYTF.

The J gene is TRBJ2-1, the V gene TRBV6-1; 9 bases are shared with TRBD1. This CDR3 contains 16 residues. The V gene end was trimmed by 0 bases and the J gene end by 9 bases; junction bases not matched to a gene: 9. Germline assignment: CDR1 MNHNS and CDR2 SASEGT. The CDR3 region has the DNA TGTGCCAGCAGTGAAGCGGGGGGACAGGGAGTTAGTGAGCAGTTCTTC. Protein product: CASSEAGGQGVSEQFF.

This clonotype was seen ten or more times. V is TRBV10-3 and J is TRBJ2-1; TRBD1 matches 9 bases. The trim removed 0 bases at V and 0 bases at J, leaving 12 bases unmatched. CDR3 size: 20 residues. CDR1 is ENHRY, CDR2 SYGVKD, per germline. The CDR3 spells CAISESLGNRGPSSYNEQFF. The CDR3 bases are TGTGCCATCAGTGAGTCGCTGGGGAACAGGGGGCCAAGCTCCTACAATGAGCAGTTCTTC.